This T cell receptor (beta chain) is drawn from a study of PD-L1 blockade in urothelial cancer. Study in general: Bladder-origin urothelial cancer in males covered most of the roughly 29 patients. After treatment start, blood was analyzed at 3 weeks (second dose) and at 6 weeks. Per blood sample, T cells had a median of around 150,000.

The assay was immunoSEQ multiplex PCR, and TCRdb's table has in-frame clones only and misses some. The sample includes 38,000 or so clones, approximately 82% of them seen just once. Patient disease was locally advanced or metastatic urothelial carcinoma. Germline CDR1 reads SGHNT; CDR2 reads YYREEE (reference sequence). The V gene end was trimmed by 0 bases and the J gene end by 3 bases; junction bases not matched to a gene: 5. This CDR3 region has 16 residues. This receptor was obtained from a man in his 60s with urothelial cancer. Sequencing used PBMCs, obtained around atezolizumab (anti-PD-L1) treatment. The V gene is TRBV5-4, the J gene TRBJ2-3; TRBD1 agrees at 9 bases. The DNA for the CDR3 is TGTGCCAGCAGCTTGGGGGACAGGGTCCGGACAGATACGCAGTATTTT. It specifies CASSLGDRVRTDTQYF.